This TCR beta chain originates from a study of identical twins. Study-level points and caveats: Within beta out-of-frame sequences, the excess sharing observed between twins was weaker. Low generation-probability sequences were in excess among twin-shared out-of-frame alpha sequences.

From the 5' RACE reads, TCRdb called clonotypes with MiXCR, one entry per CDR3 protein. The sample includes just over 500,000 distinct CDR3 sequences, roughly a fifth seen only once; the top ten take around 1%. This clonotype was detected only a few times. Its target is unknown. The same specimen was also included in a second study, on T cells expressing NK-cell markers. From that report: Seropositivity for HCMV was found in seven of the eight sequenced donors, with one seronegative. Several experiments confined sorting to alpha-beta TCR T cells with an anti-gamma-delta TCR antibody.

The TCR sequence derives from a young woman in good health. The material sequenced was CD4+ T cells sorted from blood.

The CDR3 sequence: CASSRLSRGTDYGYTF. CDR3 DNA sequence: TGTGCCAGCAGCCGCCTATCGCGGGGAACCGATTATGGCTACACCTTC. The rearrangement links TRBV7-6 to TRBJ1-2; D is uncertain. Germline lookup yields CDR1 SGHVS and CDR2 FNYEAQ. This CDR3 is 16 amino acids long. The V gene lost 5 bases and the J gene lost 5 bases, with 21 bases spanning the gap.